These 5 T cell receptor beta chains were sequenced from one sample in a study of CD8 T cells in Susac syndrome. Reverse transcription of 0.5 to 1 ug RNA was carried out with random hexamers. TCRdb re-called the immunoSEQ multiplex PCR reads through MiXCR, storing one row per CDR3 protein. The sample consists of about 100,000 distinct CDR3 sequences, approximately 95% of them appearing once. Sequences were obtained from CD8+ T cells from PBMCs. These receptor sequences come from a human donor with Susac syndrome.

In its sample, this clonotype was seen once. The chain combines TRBV6-1 with TRBJ2-7; 7 bases are a match to TRBD1. Germline CDR1 and CDR2: MNHNS and SASEGT. This CDR3 comprises 15 residues. The ends lost 3 bases at V and 0 bases at J; junction bases unmatched: 5. The CDR3 DNA reads as TGTGCCAGCAGTGAGAGGGACAGCAGCTCCTACGAGCAGTACTTC. Amino acids: CASSERDSSSYEQYF.

V gene TRBV20-1 combines with J gene TRBJ1-1; tentatively, D is TRBD1 (5 bases). Deletions cut 6 bases from V and 6 bases from J, with 17 bases between. The CDR3 contains 13 residues. Germline CDR1 DFQATT, CDR2 SNEGSKA (reference sequence). The CDR3 is CSALGGFGPEAFF. CDR3 sequence (DNA): TGCAGTGCCCTCGGGGGGTTTGGCCCTGAAGCTTTCTTT.

The chain links TRBV5-6 to TRBJ1-2; 11 nucleotides align to TRBD1. CDR3 length: 15 amino acids. Per germline, CDR1 SGHDT and CDR2 YYEEEE. V gave up 8 bases and J gave up 10 bases; unmatched junction bases: 16. CDR3 in DNA: TGTGCCAGTTGGACAGGGGGCGCTGGGTCCGGATCCTACACCTTC. Translated: CASWTGGAGSGSYTF.

This clonotype was observed a single time. The V and J genes are TRBV3-1 and TRBJ2-1; TRBD2 might be the D (6 bases). Trimming cost V 4 bases and J 8 bases, with 9 bases left between them. The CDR3 has 12 amino acids. The germline V gene encodes CDR1 LGHDT and CDR2 YNNKEL (reference sequence). CDR3 in amino acids: CASSLRLDEQFF. CDR3 in DNA: TGTGCCAGCAGCCTGAGACTAGATGAGCAGTTCTTC.

V is TRBV29-1 and J is TRBJ2-2; no clear D gene. The CDR3 covers 15 residues. Germline V gene sequence: CDR1 SQVTM, CDR2 ANQGSEA. The V end lost 4 bases, the J end lost 6 bases, and 18 bases lay between the germline ends. The CDR3 loop is CSVAQPPLRSGELFF. The CDR3 region has the DNA TGCAGCGTTGCACAGCCCCCCCTCCGCTCCGGGGAGCTGTTTTTT.